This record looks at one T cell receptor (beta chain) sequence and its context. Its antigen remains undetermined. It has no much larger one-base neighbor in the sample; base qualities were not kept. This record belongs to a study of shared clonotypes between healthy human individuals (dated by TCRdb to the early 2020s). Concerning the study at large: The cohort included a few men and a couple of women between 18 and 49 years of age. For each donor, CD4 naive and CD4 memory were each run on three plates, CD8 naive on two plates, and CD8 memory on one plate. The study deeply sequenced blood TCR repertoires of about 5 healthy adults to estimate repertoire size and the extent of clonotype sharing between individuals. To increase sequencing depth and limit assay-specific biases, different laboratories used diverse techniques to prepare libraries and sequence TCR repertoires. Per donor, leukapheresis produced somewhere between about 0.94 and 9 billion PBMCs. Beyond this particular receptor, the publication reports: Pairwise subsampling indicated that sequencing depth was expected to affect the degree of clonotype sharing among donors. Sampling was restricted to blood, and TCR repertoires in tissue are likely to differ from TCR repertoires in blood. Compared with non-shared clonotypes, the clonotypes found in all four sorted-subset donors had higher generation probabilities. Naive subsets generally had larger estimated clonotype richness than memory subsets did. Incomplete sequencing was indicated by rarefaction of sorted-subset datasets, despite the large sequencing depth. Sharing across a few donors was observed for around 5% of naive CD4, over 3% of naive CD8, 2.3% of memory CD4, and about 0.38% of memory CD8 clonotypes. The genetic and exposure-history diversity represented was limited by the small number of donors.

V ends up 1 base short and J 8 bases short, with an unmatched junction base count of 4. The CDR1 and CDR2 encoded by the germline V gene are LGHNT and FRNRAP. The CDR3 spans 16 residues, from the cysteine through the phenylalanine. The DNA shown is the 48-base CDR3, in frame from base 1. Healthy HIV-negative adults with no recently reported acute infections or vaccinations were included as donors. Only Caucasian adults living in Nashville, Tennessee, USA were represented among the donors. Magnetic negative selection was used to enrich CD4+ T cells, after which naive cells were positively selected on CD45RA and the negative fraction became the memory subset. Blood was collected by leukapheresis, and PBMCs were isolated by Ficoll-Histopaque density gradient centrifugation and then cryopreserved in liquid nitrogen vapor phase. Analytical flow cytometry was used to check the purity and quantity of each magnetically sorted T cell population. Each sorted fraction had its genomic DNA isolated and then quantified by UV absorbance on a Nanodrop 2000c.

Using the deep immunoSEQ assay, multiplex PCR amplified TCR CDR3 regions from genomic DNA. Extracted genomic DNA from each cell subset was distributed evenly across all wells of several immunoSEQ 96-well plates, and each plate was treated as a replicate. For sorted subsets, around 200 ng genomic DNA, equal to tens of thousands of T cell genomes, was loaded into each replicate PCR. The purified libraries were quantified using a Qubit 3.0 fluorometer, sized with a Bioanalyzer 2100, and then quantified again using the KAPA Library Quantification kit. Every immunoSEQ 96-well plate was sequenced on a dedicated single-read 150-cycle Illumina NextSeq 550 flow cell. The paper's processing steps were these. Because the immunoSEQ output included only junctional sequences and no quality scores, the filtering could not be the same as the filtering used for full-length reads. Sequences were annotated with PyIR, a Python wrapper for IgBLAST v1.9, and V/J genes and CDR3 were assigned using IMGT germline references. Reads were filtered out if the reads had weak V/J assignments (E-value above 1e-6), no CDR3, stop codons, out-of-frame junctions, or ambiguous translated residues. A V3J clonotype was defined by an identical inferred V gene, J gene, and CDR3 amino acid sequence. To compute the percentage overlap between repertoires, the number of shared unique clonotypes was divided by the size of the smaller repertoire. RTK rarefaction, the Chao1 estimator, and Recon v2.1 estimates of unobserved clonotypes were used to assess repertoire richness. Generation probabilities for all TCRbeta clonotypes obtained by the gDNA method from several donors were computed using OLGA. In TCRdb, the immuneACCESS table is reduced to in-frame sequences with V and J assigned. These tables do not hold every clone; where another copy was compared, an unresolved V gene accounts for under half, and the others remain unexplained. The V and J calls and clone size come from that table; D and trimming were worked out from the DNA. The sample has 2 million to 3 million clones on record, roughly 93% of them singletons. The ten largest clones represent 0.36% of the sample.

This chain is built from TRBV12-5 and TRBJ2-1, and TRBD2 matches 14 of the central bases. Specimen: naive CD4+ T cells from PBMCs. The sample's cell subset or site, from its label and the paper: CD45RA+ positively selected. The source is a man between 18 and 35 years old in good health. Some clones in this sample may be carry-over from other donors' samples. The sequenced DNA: TGTGCTAGTGGTTTGGGACTAGCGGGAGGGTACGATGAGCAGTTCTTC. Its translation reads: CASGLGLAGGYDEQFF. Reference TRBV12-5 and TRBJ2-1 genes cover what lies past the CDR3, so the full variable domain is DARVTQTPRHKVTEMGQEVTMRCQPILGHNTVFWYRQTMMQGLELLAYFRNRAPLDDSGMPKDRFSAEMPDATLATLKIQPSEPRDSAVYFCASGLGLAGGYDEQFFGPGTRLTVL.